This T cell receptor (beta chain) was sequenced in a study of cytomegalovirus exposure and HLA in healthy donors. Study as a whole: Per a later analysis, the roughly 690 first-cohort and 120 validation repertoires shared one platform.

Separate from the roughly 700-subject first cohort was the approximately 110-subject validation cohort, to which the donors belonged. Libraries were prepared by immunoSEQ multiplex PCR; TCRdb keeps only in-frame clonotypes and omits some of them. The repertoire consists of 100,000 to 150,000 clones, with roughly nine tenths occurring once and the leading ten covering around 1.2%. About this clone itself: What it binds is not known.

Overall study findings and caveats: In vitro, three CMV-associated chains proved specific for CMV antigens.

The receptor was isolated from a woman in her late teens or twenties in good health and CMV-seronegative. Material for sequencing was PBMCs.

CDR3 sequence: CASSPDLAARETQYF. CDR3 in DNA: TGTGCCAGCTCACCAGATTTGGCGGCCCGGGAGACCCAGTACTTC. V gene TRBV18 combines with J gene TRBJ2-5; D is unresolved. Deletions cut 2 bases from V and 5 bases from J, with 15 bases between. The CDR3 loop spans 15 amino acids. Germline CDR1 is KGHSH and CDR2 is LQKENI.